Each of the 29 T cell receptor beta chains below was sequenced from the same sample in a study of blood T cell repertoires in COVID-19. Here immunoSEQ multiplex PCR was the method, and the copy in TCRdb shows in-frame clones only, minus some. The sample lists 150,000 to 200,000 clones, roughly nine tenths occurring once. Sequenced material: peripheral blood. The receptors derive from a woman older than 75 in a cohort sampled during active or convalescent COVID-19.

This chain links TRBV28 with TRBJ2-7; 12 bases are a match to TRBD1. The ends lost 2 bases at V and 7 bases at J; junction bases unmatched: 9. The CDR3 contains 16 residues. The germline CDR1 and CDR2 sequences are MDHEN and SYDVKM. The CDR3 DNA is TGTGCCAGCAGTTTAGTCGGGGGACAGGGGGCGCAGGAGCAGTACTTC. Amino acids: CASSLVGGQGAQEQYF.

The genes are TRBV7-6 and TRBJ1-1; no reliable D call. The CDR3 sequence is 15 residues long. With 6 bases removed from V and 2 bases from J, the gap between germline ends came to 16 bases. Germline V gene data show CDR1 as SGHVS and CDR2 as FNYEAQ. CDR3 DNA sequence: TGTGCCAGCAGTCCTCAAGTCGGGAGAAACACTGAAGCTTTCTTT. This translates into CASSPQVGRNTEAFF.

The chain employs TRBV4-1 and TRBJ1-5, with TRBD1 as a possible D gene (6 bases). The CDR3 extends over 18 amino acids. Germline-derived CDR1 and CDR2 are MGHRA and YSYEKL. Trimming shortened V by 0 bases and J by 0 bases, and 15 bases separated the two germline ends. In DNA, the CDR3 is TGCGCCAGCAGCCAAGAAACGCCCCAGGGGTATAGCAATCAGCCCCAGCATTTT. Translation gives CASSQETPQGYSNQPQHF.

The gene calls are TRBV3-1 (or the pseudogene TRBV3-2) and TRBJ2-3, with 12 bases aligning to TRBD1. V shed 5 bases and J 6 bases; nucleotides not matched to a gene: 9. CDR3 size: 16 residues. From germline, CDR1 is LGHDT and CDR2 YNNKEL (reference sequence). The CDR3 DNA follows: TGTGCCAGCAGCGCCTCCGGGACAGGGGGCTTTGATACGCAGTATTTT. It is translated as CASSASGTGGFDTQYF.

The chain has TRBV30 and TRBJ2-1; D perhaps matches TRBD2 (6 bases). CDR1 GTSNPN and CDR2 SVGIG come from the germline V gene (reference sequence). V gave up 2 bases and J gave up 6 bases, with 11 bases separating them. The CDR3 spans 13 residues. Here the CDR3 DNA reads TGTGCCTGGAGTTACGGGAGTGGCAATGAGCAGTTCTTC. Amino acids: CAWSYGSGNEQFF.

The chain combines TRBV5-6 with TRBJ2-2; 12 nucleotides agree with TRBD2. This CDR3 has 19 residues. Germline V gives CDR1 SGHDT, CDR2 YYEEEE. The trim removed 4 bases at V and 3 bases at J, leaving 13 bases unmatched. As DNA, the CDR3 is TGTGCCAGCAGCATATTACTAGCGGGAGGCGGGTTTGACACCGGGGAGCTGTTTTTT. As protein: CASSILLAGGGFDTGELFF. The full variable domain, completed using reference TRBV5-6 and TRBJ2-2, is DAGVTQSPTHLIKTRGQQVTLRCSPKSGHDTVSWYQQALGQGPQFIFQYYEEEERQRGNFPDRFSGHQFPNYSSELNVNALLLGDSALYLCASSILLAGGGFDTGELFFGEGSRLTVL.

V gene TRBV5-1 combines with J gene TRBJ2-7; D is unresolved. Looked up from germline, CDR1 is SGHRS and CDR2 is YFSETQ. V was pared by 4 bases and J by 2 bases, with 16 bases between. This CDR3 is 15 amino acids long. CDR3 loop: CASSVEWSTTYEQYF. CDR3 nucleotides: TGCGCCAGCAGCGTAGAGTGGAGCACTACCTACGAGCAGTACTTC.

The V and J genes are TRBV25-1 and TRBJ1-5; possibly TRBD1 for D (5 bases). This CDR3 has 13 amino acids. The ends were cut back, 8 bases at V and 0 bases at J, with 8 bases in the middle. The V gene's germline CDR1 is MGHDK and CDR2 SYGVNS. CDR3 in DNA: TGTGCCAGCCAGGGTTTTAGCAATCAGCCCCAGCATTTT. Translated: CASQGFSNQPQHF.

This clone has more than one count but fewer than ten. The chain couples TRBV6-5 to TRBJ1-1, with TRBD1 as a possible D gene (5 bases). The CDR3 length is 13 residues. Germline CDR1 reads MNHEY; CDR2 reads SVGAGI. The germline V and J ends were trimmed by 7 bases and 10 bases, with 19 bases remaining between them. DNA for the CDR3: TGTGCCAGCAACCCGGGGCGGAGCGGGTCAGCTTTCTTT. Translating gives CASNPGRSGSAFF.

The chain has TRBV5-1 and TRBJ2-2; unclear D gene. V gave up 7 bases and J gave up 7 bases, with 8 bases separating them. The length of the CDR3 is 11 residues. CDR1 and CDR2 (germline): SGHRS, YFSETQ. CDR3 amino acids: CASVEFGELFF. The CDR3 bases are TGCGCCAGCGTGGAGTTCGGGGAGCTGTTTTTT.

The chain is built from TRBV11-2 and TRBJ1-3; 7 bases map to TRBD1. There are 17 residues in the CDR3. The germline gives CDR1 SGHAT, CDR2 FQNNGV. The V gene end was trimmed by 3 bases and the J gene end by 3 bases; junction bases not matched to a gene: 11. In DNA, the CDR3 is TGTGCCAGCAGCTTGTCTCCCAGGGGGGTTCGTGGAAACACCATATATTTT. Translating gives CASSLSPRGVRGNTIYF.

This clone was observed a handful of times. J is TRBJ1-2 and V is TRBV29-1; 7 bases align to TRBD1. Trimming cost V 0 bases and J 13 bases; bases outside gene matches: 8. This CDR3 contains 12 residues. CDR1 and CDR2 (germline): SQVTM, ANQGSEA. CDR3 bases: TGCAGCGTTGAAGATCGAGACAGGGCCTCCACCTTC. Translated, it gives CSVEDRDRASTF.

This chain links TRBV21-1 with TRBJ2-2; the table's D call, TRBD1, was not checked against the DNA. TRBV21-1 is a known pseudogene. The CDR3 loop spans 17 amino acids. CDR3 coding DNA: TGTGCCAGCAGCAAAGCGGTAACAGGGGGCGCACCCGGGGAGCTGTTTTTT. This translates into CASSKAVTGGAPGELFF.

The chain has TRBV27 and TRBJ2-1; 10 bases are shared with TRBD1. The germline V gene encodes CDR1 MNHEY and CDR2 SMNVEV (reference sequence). The CDR3 sequence is 15 residues long. Trimming took 6 bases from V and 7 from J; bases not matched to a gene: 9. The CDR3 coding sequence is TGTGCCAGCAGCCTAGGGACAGGGGCTAGGAATGAGCAGTTCTTC. It codes for CASSLGTGARNEQFF.

The CDR3 protein is CATSVNYGSSGNTIYF. The CDR3 DNA follows: TGTGCCACCAGTGTGAATTACGGGTCCTCTGGAAACACCATATATTTT. The chain combines TRBV24-1 with TRBJ1-3, with D hard to call. This CDR3 has 16 amino acids. Trimming took 5 bases from V and 0 from J, leaving 13 bases between them. Germline loops: CDR1 KGHDR, CDR2 SFDVKD.

CDR3 sequence: CASSSQISNQPQHF. CDR3 sequence (DNA): TGTGCCAGCAGCTCCCAAATTAGCAATCAGCCCCAGCATTTT. The chain recombines TRBV5-8 with TRBJ1-5; D call uncertain. In germline, CDR1 is SGHTS, CDR2 YDEGEE. Between the trimmed V and J ends, which lost 3 bases and 0 bases, there was a span of 7 bases. The CDR3 consists of 14 residues.

This rearrangement joins TRBV27 to TRBJ2-1; 7 bases map to TRBD1. CDR1 and CDR2 (germline): MNHEY, SMNVEV (reference sequence). The J segment lost 0 bases and the V segment lost 7 bases, leaving 9 bases of the junction unmatched. The CDR3 consists of 16 residues. The CDR3 sequence is CASTIRQGHSYNEQFF. DNA of the CDR3: TGTGCCAGCACCATCCGACAGGGACACTCCTACAATGAGCAGTTCTTC.

This chain links TRBV5-1 with TRBJ1-2, with 10 bases aligning to TRBD1. This CDR3 has 16 amino acids. Trimming cost V 3 bases and J 2 bases; bases outside gene matches: 7. The germline V gene encodes CDR1 SGHRS and CDR2 YFSETQ. The CDR3 nucleotides are TGCGCCAGCAGCTCGACAGGGGGCAGTGTAAACTATGGCTACACCTTC. The encoded protein is CASSSTGGSVNYGYTF. Based on the CDR3 plus reference TRBV5-1 and TRBJ1-2, the full variable domain is KAGVTQTPRYLIKTRGQQVTLSCSPISGHRSVSWYQQTPGQGLQFLFEYFSETQRNKGNFPGRFSGRQFSNSRSEMNVSTLELGDSALYLCASSSTGGSVNYGYTFGSGTRLTVV.

CDR3 region: CASRPIAGVRHNEQFF. The CDR3 nucleotides read TGTGCCAGCAGACCCATAGCGGGCGTTCGACACAATGAGCAGTTCTTC. The chain recombines TRBV11-2 with TRBJ2-1; the match to TRBD2 covers 7 bases. The CDR3 has 16 residues. J gave up 5 bases and V 6 bases, and 13 bases lay outside the gene matches. Germline V lookup: CDR1 SGHAT, CDR2 FQNNGV.

The chain has TRBV28 and TRBJ1-2; possible D gene TRBD1, 5 bases. The CDR3 spans 14 residues. CDR1 MDHEN and CDR2 SYDVKM come from the germline V gene. Deletions cut 4 bases from V and 6 bases from J, with 15 bases between. The CDR3 DNA is TGTGCCAGCAGTTCCTACTCAGGGATTGATGGCTACACCTTC. This sequence encodes CASSSYSGIDGYTF.

This rearrangement joins TRBV7-2 to TRBJ2-1; 9 nucleotides align to TRBD2. The CDR3 spans 15 residues. Germline lookup yields CDR1 SGHTA and CDR2 FQGNSA. The junction had 10 bases not matched to a gene; V was cut back by 5 bases and J by 8 bases. The CDR3 protein is CASSDTRGGRDEQFF. The CDR3 nucleotides are TGTGCCAGCAGCGACACGCGGGGGGGCCGCGATGAGCAGTTCTTC. The full variable domain, with the rest looked up from reference TRBV7-2 and TRBJ2-1, is GAGVSQSPSNKVTEKGKDVELRCDPISGHTALYWYRQSLGQGLEFLIYFQGNSAPDKSGLPSDRFSAERTGGSVSTLTIQRTQQEDSAVYLCASSDTRGGRDEQFFGPGTRLTVL.

The chain recombines TRBV18 with TRBJ1-6, with 7 bases lining up with TRBD1. The germline gives CDR1 KGHSH, CDR2 LQKENI. The junction had 10 bases not matched to a gene; V was cut back by 4 bases and J by 7 bases. The CDR3 consists of 16 residues. CDR3 region: CASSLQARGLNSPLHF. CDR3 nucleotides: TGTGCCAGCTCACTTCAAGCGAGGGGGCTAAATTCACCCCTCCACTTT.

The rearrangement joins TRBV7-9 to TRBJ2-7, with D perhaps matching TRBD1 (6 bases). In germline, CDR1 is SEHNR, CDR2 FQNEAQ (reference sequence). Trimming removed 1 base from V and 4 bases from J, with 11 bases in between. CDR3 length equals 14 residues. The CDR3 coding sequence is TGTGCCAGCAGCTTAGGGACAGAGCCGTACGAGCAGTACTTC. Translated, it gives CASSLGTEPYEQYF.

This chain uses TRBV3-1 (or the pseudogene TRBV3-2) with TRBJ2-1; maybe TRBD2 (6 bases). Germline lookup yields CDR1 LGHDT and CDR2 YNNKEL (reference sequence). The CDR3 length is 15 residues. V dropped 4 bases and J dropped 4 bases, with 14 bases sitting between them. This CDR3 is CASSPTGGAYNEQFF. CDR3 nucleotide sequence: TGTGCCAGCAGCCCCACAGGAGGGGCATACAATGAGCAGTTCTTC.

V gene TRBV6-1 combines with J gene TRBJ1-5, with a tentative D call TRBD1 (6 bases). Germline CDR1 and CDR2: MNHNS and SASEGT. Trimming left V 2 bases short and J 3 bases short, with 8 bases between. This CDR3 spans 14 amino acids. The CDR3 DNA reads as TGTGCCAGCAGTGAAACAGGGTCCAATCAGCCCCAGCATTTT. Translation: CASSETGSNQPQHF.

The rearrangement links TRBV9 to TRBJ2-2, with 8 bases lining up with TRBD1. This CDR3 spans 15 amino acids. Germline V gene lookup returns CDR1 SGDLS and CDR2 YYNGEE. Losses at the gene ends were 2 bases for V and 4 bases for J; bases not matched to a gene: 4. For the CDR3, the DNA is TGTGCCAGCAGCGTCGGACAGGGTAGCACCGGGGAGCTGTTTTTT. This translates into CASSVGQGSTGELFF.

The chain employs TRBV28 and TRBJ1-2, with 10 bases aligning to TRBD1. CDR3 size: 15 residues. The germline V gene has CDR1 MDHEN and CDR2 SYDVKM. The trim removed 4 bases at V and 4 bases at J, leaving 6 bases unmatched. The CDR3 is CASSSPDRGGYGYTF. The CDR3 DNA is TGTGCCAGCAGTTCTCCGGACAGGGGGGGCTATGGCTACACCTTC.

The rearrangement joins TRBV7-2 to TRBJ1-1; possibly TRBD1 for D (6 bases). The CDR3 covers 15 residues. V was clipped by 5 bases and J by 3 bases, with 16 bases between them. Germline CDR1 and CDR2: SGHTA and FQGNSA. The CDR3 reads CASSIGTNLDTEAFF. The CDR3 coding sequence is TGTGCCAGCAGCATCGGGACAAATTTAGACACTGAAGCTTTCTTT. Full variable domain (remainder filled in from reference TRBV7-2 and TRBJ1-1): GAGVSQSPSNKVTEKGKDVELRCDPISGHTALYWYRQSLGQGLEFLIYFQGNSAPDKSGLPSDRFSAERTGGSVSTLTIQRTQQEDSAVYLCASSIGTNLDTEAFFGQGTRLTVV.

The chain has TRBV19 and TRBJ1-1; perhaps TRBD1 as D (6 bases). Trimming stripped 7 bases from V and 5 bases from J, with 17 bases between. Germline V gene data show CDR1 as LNHDA and CDR2 as SQIVND (reference sequence). This CDR3 is built from 14 residues. The CDR3 DNA reads as TGTGCCAGTAACTGGGCAGGGGAAGGGACTGAAGCTTTCTTT. It translates to CASNWAGEGTEAFF.